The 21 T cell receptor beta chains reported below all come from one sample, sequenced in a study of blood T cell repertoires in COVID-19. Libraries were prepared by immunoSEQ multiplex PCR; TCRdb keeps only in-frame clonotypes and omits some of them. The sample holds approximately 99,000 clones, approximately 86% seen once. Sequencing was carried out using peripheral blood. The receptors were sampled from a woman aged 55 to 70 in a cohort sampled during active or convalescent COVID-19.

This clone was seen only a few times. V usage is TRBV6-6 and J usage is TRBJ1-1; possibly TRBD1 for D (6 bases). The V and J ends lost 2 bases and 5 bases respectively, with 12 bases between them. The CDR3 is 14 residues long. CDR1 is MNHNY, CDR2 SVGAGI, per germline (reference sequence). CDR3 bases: TGTGCCAGCAGTTACCCTCAGGGGAATACTGAAGCTTTCTTT. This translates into CASSYPQGNTEAFF.

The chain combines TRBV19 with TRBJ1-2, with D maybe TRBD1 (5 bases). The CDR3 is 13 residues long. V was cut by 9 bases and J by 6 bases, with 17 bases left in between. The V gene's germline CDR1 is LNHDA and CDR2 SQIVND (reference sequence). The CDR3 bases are TGTGCCAGCCGAGAGGGGCCGGGAGATGGCTACACCTTC. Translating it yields CASREGPGDGYTF.

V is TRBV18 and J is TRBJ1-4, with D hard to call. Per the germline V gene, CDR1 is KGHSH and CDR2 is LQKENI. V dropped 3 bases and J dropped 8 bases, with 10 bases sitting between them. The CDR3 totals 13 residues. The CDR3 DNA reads TGTGCCAGCTCACCGAGACAAGCCGAAAAACTGTTTTTT. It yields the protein CASSPRQAEKLFF.

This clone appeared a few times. The CDR3 DNA follows: TGTGCCATCAGTGGGACAGTCTCTGGAAACACCATATATTTT. Its protein product is CAISGTVSGNTIYF. The V call is TRBV10-3, the J call TRBJ1-3; TRBD1 might be the D (6 bases). The germline V gene has CDR1 ENHRY and CDR2 SYGVKD. Trimming pared 4 bases from V and 0 bases from J, leaving 7 bases between. This CDR3 is 14 amino acids long.

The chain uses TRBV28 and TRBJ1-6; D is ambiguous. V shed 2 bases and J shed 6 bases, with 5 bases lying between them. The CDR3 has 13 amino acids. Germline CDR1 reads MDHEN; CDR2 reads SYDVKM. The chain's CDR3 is CASSLGSNSPLHF. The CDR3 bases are TGTGCCAGCAGTTTAGGGAGTAATTCACCCCTCCACTTT.

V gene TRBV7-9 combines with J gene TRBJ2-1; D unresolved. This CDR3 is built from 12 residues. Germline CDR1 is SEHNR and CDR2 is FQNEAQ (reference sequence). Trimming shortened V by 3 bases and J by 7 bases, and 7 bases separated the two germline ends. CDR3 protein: CASSFVLNEQFF. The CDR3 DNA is TGTGCCAGCAGCTTTGTACTTAATGAGCAGTTCTTC.

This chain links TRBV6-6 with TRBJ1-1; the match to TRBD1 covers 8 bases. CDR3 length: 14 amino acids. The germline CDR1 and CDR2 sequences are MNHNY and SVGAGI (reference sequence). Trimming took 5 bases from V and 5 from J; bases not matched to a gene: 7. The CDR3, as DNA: TGTGCCAGCAGTCAGGACAGGGCTGGAACTGAAGCTTTCTTT. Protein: CASSQDRAGTEAFF.

The CDR3 nucleotides read TGCGCCAGCAGCGGAACTACCCAAGGGGACATTCAGTACTTC. Amino acid sequence: CASSGTTQGDIQYF. The V and J genes are TRBV5-1 and TRBJ2-4, with TRBD1 as a possible D gene (5 bases). Germline CDR1 is SGHRS and CDR2 is YFSETQ. The CDR3 is 14 residues long. Trimming shortened V by 4 bases and J by 8 bases, and 16 bases separated the two germline ends.

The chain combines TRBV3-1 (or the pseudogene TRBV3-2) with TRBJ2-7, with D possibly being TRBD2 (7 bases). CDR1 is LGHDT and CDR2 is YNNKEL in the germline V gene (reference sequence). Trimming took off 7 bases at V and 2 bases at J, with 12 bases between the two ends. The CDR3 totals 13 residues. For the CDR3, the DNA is TGTGCCAGCACGCAGGGGAGGGCCTACGAGCAGTACTTC. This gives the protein CASTQGRAYEQYF.

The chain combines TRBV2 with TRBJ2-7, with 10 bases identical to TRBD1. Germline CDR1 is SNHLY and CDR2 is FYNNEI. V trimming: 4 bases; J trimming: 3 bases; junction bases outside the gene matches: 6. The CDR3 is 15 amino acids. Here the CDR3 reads CASSVGQGPFYEQYF. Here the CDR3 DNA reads TGTGCCAGCAGTGTGGGACAGGGGCCTTTCTACGAGCAGTACTTC.

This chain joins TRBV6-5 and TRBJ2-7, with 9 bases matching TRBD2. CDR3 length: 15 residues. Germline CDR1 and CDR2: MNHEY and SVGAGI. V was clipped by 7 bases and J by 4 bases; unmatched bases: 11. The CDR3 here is CASIGGLAGSYEQYF. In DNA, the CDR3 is TGTGCCAGCATCGGGGGTCTAGCGGGATCTTACGAGCAGTACTTC.

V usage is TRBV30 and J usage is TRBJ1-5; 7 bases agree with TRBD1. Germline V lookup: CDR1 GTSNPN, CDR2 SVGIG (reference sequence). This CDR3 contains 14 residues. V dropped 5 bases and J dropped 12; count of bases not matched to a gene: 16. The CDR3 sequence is CAWGTGTAFFHQHF. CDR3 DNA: TGTGCCTGGGGGACCGGGACAGCCTTCTTCCACCAGCATTTT.

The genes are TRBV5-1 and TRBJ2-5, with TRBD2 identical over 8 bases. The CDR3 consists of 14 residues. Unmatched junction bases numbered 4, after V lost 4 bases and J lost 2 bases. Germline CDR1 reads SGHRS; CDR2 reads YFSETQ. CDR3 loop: CASSNLAGQETQYF. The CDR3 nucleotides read TGCGCCAGCAGCAACTTAGCGGGGCAAGAGACCCAGTACTTC. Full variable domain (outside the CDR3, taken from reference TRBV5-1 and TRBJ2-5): KAGVTQTPRYLIKTRGQQVTLSCSPISGHRSVSWYQQTPGQGLQFLFEYFSETQRNKGNFPGRFSGRQFSNSRSEMNVSTLELGDSALYLCASSNLAGQETQYFGPGTRLLVL.

The CDR3 DNA sequence: TGTGCCAGCAGGCCCGGACTTGTAAACAATGAGCAGTTCTTC. Translated: CASRPGLVNNEQFF. The V call is TRBV2, the J call TRBJ2-1; possible D gene TRBD2, 5 bases. V was pared by 6 bases and J by 5 bases, with 14 bases between. CDR1 SNHLY and CDR2 FYNNEI come from the germline V gene. This CDR3 has 14 amino acids.

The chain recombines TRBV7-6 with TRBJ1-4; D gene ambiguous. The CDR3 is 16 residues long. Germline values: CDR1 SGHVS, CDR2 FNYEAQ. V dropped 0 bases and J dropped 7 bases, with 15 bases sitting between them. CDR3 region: CASSLAGGGVPEKLFF. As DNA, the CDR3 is TGTGCCAGCAGCTTAGCGGGAGGTGGGGTCCCTGAAAAACTGTTTTTT.

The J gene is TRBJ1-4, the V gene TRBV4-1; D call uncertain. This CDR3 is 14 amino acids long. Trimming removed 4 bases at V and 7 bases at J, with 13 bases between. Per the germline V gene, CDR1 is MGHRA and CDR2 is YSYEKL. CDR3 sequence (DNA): TGCGCCAGCAGCCTACGTGAGGGAGGTGAAAAACTGTTTTTT. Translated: CASSLREGGEKLFF.

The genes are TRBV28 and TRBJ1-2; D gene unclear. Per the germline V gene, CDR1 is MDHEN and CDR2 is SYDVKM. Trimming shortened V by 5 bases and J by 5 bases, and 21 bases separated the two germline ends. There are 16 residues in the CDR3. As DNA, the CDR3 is TGTGCCAGCAGTGCAACGGGGTTGCGGGCCCCTTATGGCTACACCTTC. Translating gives CASSATGLRAPYGYTF.

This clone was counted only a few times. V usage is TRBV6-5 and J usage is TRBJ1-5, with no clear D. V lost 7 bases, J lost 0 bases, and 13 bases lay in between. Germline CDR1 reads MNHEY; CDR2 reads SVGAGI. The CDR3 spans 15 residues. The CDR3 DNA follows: TGTGCCAGCAAGTCCAGGTCTTATAGCAATCAGCCCCAGCATTTT. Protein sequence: CASKSRSYSNQPQHF.

The CDR3 nucleotides read TGTGCCAGCAGCGAAGAGGGTGGGGGGTTCAATTCACCCCTCCACTTT. This translates into CASSEEGGGFNSPLHF. V usage is TRBV7-3 and J usage is TRBJ1-6, with TRBD1 as a possible D gene (5 bases). This CDR3 has 16 amino acids. Trimming took 5 bases from V and 7 from J, leaving 18 bases between them. The V gene's germline CDR1 is SGHTA and CDR2 FQGTGA.

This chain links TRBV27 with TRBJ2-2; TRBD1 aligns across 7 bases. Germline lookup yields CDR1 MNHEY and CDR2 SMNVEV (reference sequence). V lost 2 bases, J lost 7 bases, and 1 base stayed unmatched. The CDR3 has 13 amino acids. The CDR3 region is CASSLQGVGELFF. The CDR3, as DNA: TGTGCCAGCAGTTTACAGGGGGTCGGGGAGCTGTTTTTT.

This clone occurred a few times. The chain's CDR3 is CASSEWRGGGARTNEKLFF. The CDR3, as DNA: TGTGCCAGCAGTGAATGGAGAGGGGGGGGTGCTAGGACTAATGAAAAACTGTTTTTT. The chain recombines TRBV6-1 with TRBJ1-4; D may be TRBD1 (6 bases). Germline V gene lookup returns CDR1 MNHNS and CDR2 SASEGT. With 2 bases removed from V and 2 bases from J, the gap between germline ends came to 21 bases. The CDR3 loop spans 19 amino acids.